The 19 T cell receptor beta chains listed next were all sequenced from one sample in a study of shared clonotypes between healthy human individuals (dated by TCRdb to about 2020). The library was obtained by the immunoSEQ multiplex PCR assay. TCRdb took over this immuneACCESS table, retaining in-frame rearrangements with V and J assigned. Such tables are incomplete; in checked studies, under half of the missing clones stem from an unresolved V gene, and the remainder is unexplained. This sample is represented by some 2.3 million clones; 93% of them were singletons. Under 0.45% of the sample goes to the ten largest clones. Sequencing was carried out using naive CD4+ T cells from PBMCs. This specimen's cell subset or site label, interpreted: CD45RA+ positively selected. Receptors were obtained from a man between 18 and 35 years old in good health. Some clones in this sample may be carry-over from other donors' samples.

CDR3 nucleotide sequence: TGTGCCACTAGGTCGACAGTCTATAGCAATCAGCCCCAGCATTTT. This gives the protein CATRSTVYSNQPQHF. The gene calls are TRBV19 and TRBJ1-5, with a tentative D call TRBD1 (5 bases). With 10 bases removed from V and 0 bases from J, the gap between germline ends came to 16 bases. CDR1 is LNHDA and CDR2 is SQIVND in the germline V gene (reference sequence). CDR3 length: 15 amino acids.

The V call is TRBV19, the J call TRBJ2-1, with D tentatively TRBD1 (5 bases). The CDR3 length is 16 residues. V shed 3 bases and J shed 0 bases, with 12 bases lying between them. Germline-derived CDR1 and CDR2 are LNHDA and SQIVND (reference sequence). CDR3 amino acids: CASSIGASPSYNEQFF. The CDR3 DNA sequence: TGTGCCAGTAGTATTGGGGCAAGCCCCTCCTACAATGAGCAGTTCTTC.

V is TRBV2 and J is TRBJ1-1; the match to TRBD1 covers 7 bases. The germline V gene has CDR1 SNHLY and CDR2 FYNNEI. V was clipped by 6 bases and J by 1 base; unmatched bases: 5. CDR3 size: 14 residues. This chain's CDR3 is CASRDRDRNTEAFF. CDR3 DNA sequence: TGTGCCAGCAGGGACCGGGACAGGAACACTGAAGCTTTCTTT.

The CDR3 DNA is TGTGCCACCAGCAGGTTAAAACAGTCCTACGAGCAGTACTTC. It yields the protein CATSRLKQSYEQYF. The chain employs TRBV15 and TRBJ2-7; the D is unclear. CDR3 size: 14 residues. Germline V gives CDR1 LNHNV, CDR2 YYDKDF (reference sequence). The ends were cut back, 3 bases at V and 1 base at J, with 10 bases in the middle. The full variable domain, completed using reference TRBV15 and TRBJ2-7, is DAMVIQNPRYQVTQFGKPVTLSCSQTLNHNVMYWYQQKSSQAPKLLFHYYDKDFNNEADTPDNFQSRRPNTSFCFLDIRSPGLGDTAMYLCATSRLKQSYEQYFGPGTRLTVT.

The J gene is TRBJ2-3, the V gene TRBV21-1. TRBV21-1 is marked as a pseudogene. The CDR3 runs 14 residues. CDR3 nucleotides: TGTGCCAGCAGCATGCGGAAAGGGACAGATACGCAGTATTTT. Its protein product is CASSMRKGTDTQYF.

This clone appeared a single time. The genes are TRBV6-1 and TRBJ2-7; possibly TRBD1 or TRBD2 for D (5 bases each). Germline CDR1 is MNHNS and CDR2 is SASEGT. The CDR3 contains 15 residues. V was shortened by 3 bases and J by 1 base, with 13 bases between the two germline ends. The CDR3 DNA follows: TGTGCCAGCAGTGAGGGGGACCCTCGATCCTACGAGCAGTACTTC. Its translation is CASSEGDPRSYEQYF.

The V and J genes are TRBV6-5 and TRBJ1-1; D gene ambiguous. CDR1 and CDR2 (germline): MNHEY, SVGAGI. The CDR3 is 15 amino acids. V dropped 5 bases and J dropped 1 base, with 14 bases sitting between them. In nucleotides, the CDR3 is TGTGCCAGCAGTCTGGACGTGTTTTCGAACACTGAAGCTTTCTTT. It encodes CASSLDVFSNTEAFF.

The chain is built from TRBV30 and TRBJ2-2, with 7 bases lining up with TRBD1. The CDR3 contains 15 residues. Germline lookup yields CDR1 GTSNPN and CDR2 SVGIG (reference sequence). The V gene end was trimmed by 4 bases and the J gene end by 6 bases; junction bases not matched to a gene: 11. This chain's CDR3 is CAWMIRGSNPGELFF. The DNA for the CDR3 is TGTGCCTGGATGATCAGGGGGAGCAATCCCGGGGAGCTGTTTTTT.

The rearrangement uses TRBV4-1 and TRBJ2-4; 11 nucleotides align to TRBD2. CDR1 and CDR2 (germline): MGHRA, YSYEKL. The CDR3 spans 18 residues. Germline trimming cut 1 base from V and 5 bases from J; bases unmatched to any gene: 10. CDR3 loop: CASSQASGRSFRENIQYF. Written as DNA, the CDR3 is TGCGCCAGCAGCCAAGCTAGCGGGAGGAGTTTCCGCGAAAACATTCAGTACTTC.

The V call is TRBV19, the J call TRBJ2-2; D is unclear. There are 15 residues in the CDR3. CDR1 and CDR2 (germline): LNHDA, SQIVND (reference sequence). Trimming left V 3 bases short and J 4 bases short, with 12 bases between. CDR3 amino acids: CASSIARTFTGELFF. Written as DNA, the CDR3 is TGTGCCAGTAGTATCGCCAGGACCTTCACCGGGGAGCTGTTTTTT. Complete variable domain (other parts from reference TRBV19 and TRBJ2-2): DGGITQSPKYLFRKEGQNVTLSCEQNLNHDAMYWYRQDPGQGLRLIYYSQIVNDFQKGDIAEGYSVSREKKESFPLTVTSAQKNPTAFYLCASSIARTFTGELFFGEGSRLTVL.

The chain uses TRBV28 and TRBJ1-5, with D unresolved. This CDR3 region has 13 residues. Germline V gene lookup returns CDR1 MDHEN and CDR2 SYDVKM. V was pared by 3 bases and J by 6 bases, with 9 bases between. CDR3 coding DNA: TGTGCCAGCAGTTTGGCGGGAGGTCAGCCCCAGCATTTT. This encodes CASSLAGGQPQHF. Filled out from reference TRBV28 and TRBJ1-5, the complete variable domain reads DVKVTQSSRYLVKRTGEKVFLECVQDMDHENMFWYRQDPGLGLRLIYFSYDVKMKEKGDIPEGYSVSREKKERFSLILESASTNQTSMYLCASSLAGGQPQHFGDGTRLSIL.

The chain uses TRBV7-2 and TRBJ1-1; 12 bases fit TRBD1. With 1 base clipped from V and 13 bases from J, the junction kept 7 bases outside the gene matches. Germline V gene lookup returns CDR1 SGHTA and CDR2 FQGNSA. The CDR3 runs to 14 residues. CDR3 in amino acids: CASSLEGTGGIVFF. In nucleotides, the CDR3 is TGTGCCAGCAGCTTAGAAGGGACAGGGGGCATTGTTTTCTTT.

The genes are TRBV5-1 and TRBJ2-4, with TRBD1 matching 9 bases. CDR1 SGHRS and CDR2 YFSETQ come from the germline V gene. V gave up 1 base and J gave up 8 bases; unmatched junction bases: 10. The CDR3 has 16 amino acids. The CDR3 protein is CASSLLATGGQDIQYF. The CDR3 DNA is TGCGCCAGCAGCTTGTTGGCGACAGGGGGTCAGGACATTCAGTACTTC.

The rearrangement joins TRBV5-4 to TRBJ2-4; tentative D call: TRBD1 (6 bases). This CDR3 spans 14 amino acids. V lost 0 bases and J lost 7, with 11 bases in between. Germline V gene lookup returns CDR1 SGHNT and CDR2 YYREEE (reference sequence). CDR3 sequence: CASSLDRGWNIQYF. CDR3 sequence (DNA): TGTGCCAGCAGCTTGGATAGGGGGTGGAACATTCAGTACTTC.

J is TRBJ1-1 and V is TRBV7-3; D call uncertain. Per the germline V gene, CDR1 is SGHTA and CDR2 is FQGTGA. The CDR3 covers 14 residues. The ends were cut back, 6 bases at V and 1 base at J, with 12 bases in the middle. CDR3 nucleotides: TGTGCCAGCAGTTCCCCTGGGGAGAACACTGAAGCTTTCTTT. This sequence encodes CASSSPGENTEAFF.

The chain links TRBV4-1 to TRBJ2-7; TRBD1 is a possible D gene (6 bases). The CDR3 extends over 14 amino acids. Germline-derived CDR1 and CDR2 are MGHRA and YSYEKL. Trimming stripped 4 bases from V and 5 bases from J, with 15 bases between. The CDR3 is CASSLQGIRHEQYF. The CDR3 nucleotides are TGCGCCAGCAGCCTTCAGGGGATCCGCCACGAGCAGTACTTC.

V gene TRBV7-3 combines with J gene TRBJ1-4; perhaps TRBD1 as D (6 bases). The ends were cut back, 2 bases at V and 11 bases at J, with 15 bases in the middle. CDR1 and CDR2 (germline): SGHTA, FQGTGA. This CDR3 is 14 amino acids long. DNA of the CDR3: TGTGCCAGCAGCTTATCCGGAGAAGGGGGTAAACTGTTTTTT. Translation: CASSLSGEGGKLFF. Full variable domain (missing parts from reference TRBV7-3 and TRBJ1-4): GAGVSQTPSNKVTEKGKYVELRCDPISGHTALYWYRQSLGQGPEFLIYFQGTGAADDSGLPNDRFFAVRPEGSVSTLKIQRTERGDSAVYLCASSLSGEGGKLFFGSGTQLSVL.

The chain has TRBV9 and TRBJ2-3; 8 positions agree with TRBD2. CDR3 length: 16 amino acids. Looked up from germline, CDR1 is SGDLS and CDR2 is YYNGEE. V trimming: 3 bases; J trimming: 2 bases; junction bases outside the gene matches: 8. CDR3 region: CASSAPLADYTDTQYF. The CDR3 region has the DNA TGTGCCAGCAGCGCGCCACTAGCGGATTACACAGATACGCAGTATTTT.

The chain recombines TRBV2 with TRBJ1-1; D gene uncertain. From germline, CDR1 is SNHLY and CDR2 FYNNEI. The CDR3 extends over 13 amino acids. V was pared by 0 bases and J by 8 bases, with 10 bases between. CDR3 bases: TGTGCCAGCAGTGAAGCGTCGGGGAGGGAAGCTTTCTTT. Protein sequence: CASSEASGREAFF.